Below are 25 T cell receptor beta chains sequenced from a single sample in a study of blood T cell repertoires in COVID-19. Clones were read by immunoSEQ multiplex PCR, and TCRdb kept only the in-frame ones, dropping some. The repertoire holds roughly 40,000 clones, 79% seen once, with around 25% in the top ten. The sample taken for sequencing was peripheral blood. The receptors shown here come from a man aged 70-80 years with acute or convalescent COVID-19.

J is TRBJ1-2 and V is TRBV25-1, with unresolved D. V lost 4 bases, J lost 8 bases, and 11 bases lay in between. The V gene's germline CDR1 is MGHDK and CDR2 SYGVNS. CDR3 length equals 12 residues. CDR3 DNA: TGTGCCAGCAGTGCAACAGCGGGGGGCTACACCTTC. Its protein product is CASSATAGGYTF.

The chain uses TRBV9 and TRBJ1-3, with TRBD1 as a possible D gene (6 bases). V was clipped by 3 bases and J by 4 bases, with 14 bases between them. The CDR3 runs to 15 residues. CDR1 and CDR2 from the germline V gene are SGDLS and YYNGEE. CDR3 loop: CASSAAIQGGNTIYF. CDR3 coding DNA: TGTGCCAGCAGCGCAGCGATACAGGGAGGAAACACCATATATTTT.

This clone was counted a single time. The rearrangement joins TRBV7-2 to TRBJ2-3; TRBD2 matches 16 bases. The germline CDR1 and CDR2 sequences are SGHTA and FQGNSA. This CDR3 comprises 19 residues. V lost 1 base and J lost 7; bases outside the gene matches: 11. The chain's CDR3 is CASSLVVGTSGRATYTQYF. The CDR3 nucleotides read TGTGCCAGCAGCTTAGTAGTGGGGACTAGCGGGAGGGCCACCTATACGCAGTATTTT.

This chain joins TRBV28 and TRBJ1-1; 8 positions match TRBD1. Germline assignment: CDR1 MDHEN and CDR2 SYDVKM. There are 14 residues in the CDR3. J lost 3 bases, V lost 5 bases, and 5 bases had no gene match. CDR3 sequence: CASSLTGGDTEAFF. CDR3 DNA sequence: TGTGCCAGCAGTCTTACAGGGGGAGACACTGAAGCTTTCTTT.

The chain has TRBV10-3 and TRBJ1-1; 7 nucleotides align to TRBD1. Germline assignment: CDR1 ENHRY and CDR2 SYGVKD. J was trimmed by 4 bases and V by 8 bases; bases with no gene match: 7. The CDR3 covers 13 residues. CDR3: CAIVDRSLTEAFF. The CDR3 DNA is TGTGCCATCGTGGACAGGTCACTCACTGAAGCTTTCTTT.

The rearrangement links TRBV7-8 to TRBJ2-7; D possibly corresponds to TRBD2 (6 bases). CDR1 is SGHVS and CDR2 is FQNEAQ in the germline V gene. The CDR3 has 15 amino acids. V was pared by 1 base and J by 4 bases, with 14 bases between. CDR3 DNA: TGTGCCAGCAGCTTAGATCCAGCGGGTCAATACGAGCAGTACTTC. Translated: CASSLDPAGQYEQYF.

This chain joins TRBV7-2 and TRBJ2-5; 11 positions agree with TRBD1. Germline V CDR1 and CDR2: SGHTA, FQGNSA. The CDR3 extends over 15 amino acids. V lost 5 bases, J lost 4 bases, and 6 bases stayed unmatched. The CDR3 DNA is TGTGCCAGCAGCCTCGGGACAGGGGGTCTAGAGACCCAGTACTTC. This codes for CASSLGTGGLETQYF. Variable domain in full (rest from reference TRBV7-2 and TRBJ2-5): GAGVSQSPSNKVTEKGKDVELRCDPISGHTALYWYRQSLGQGLEFLIYFQGNSAPDKSGLPSDRFSAERTGGSVSTLTIQRTQQEDSAVYLCASSLGTGGLETQYFGPGTRLLVL.

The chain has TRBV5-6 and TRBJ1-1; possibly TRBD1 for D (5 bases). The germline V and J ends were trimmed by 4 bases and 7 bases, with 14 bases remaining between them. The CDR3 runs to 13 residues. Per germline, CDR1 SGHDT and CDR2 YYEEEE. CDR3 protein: CASSPWGGVEAFF. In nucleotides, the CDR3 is TGTGCCAGCAGCCCGTGGGGGGGGGTTGAAGCTTTCTTT.

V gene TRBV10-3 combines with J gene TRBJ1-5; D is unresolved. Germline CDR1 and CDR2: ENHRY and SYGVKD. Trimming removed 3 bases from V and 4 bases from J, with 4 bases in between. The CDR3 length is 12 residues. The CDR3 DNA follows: TGTGCCATCAGTGACCCTAATCAGCCCCAGCATTTT. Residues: CAISDPNQPQHF.

This chain's CDR3 is CASSQEGLAGKETQYF. The CDR3 DNA sequence: TGTGCCAGCAGCCAAGAAGGGCTAGCGGGGAAGGAGACCCAGTACTTC. The V and J genes are TRBV3-1 (or the pseudogene TRBV3-2) and TRBJ2-5; the match to TRBD2 covers 9 bases. The CDR3 covers 16 residues. Germline V gives CDR1 LGHDT, CDR2 YNNKEL (reference sequence). V dropped 0 bases and J dropped 5; count of bases not matched to a gene: 7.

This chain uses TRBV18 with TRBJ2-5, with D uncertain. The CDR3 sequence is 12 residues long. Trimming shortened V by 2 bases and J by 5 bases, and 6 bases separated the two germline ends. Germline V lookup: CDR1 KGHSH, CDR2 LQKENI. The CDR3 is CASSPGPETQYF. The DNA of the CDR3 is TGTGCCAGCTCACCAGGCCCCGAGACCCAGTACTTC.

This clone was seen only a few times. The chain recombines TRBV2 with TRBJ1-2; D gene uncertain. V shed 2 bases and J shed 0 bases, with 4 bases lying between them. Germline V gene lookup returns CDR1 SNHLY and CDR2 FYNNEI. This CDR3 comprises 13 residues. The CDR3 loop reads CASSERANYGYTF. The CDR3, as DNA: TGTGCCAGCAGTGAACGAGCTAACTATGGCTACACCTTC.

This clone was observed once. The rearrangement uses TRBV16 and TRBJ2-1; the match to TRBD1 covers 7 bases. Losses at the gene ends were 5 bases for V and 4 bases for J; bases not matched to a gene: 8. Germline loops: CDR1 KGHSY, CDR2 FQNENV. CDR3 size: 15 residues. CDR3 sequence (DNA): TGTGCCAGCAGCGAACAGGGGACCTTATACAATGAGCAGTTCTTC. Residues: CASSEQGTLYNEQFF.

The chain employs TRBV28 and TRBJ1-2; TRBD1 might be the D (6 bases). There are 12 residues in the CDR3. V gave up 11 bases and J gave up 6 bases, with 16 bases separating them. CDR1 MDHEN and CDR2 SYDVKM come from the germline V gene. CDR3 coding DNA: TGTGCCTCCACCGGGCAGGGGAATGGCTACACCTTC. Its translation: CASTGQGNGYTF.

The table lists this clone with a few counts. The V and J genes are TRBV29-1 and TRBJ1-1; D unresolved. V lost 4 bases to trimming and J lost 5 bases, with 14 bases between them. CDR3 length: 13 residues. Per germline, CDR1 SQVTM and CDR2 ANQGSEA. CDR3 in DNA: TGCAGCGTTGGATCACAGCTCGATACTGAAGCTTTCTTT. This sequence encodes CSVGSQLDTEAFF.

In nucleotides, the CDR3 is TGTGCCAGCAGTGATCCTCGACTAGCGGGAGTTAACACCGGGGAGCTGTTTTTT. Translated, it gives CASSDPRLAGVNTGELFF. V gene TRBV25-1 combines with J gene TRBJ2-2, with 12 nucleotides matching TRBD2. Germline CDR1 is MGHDK and CDR2 is SYGVNS. There are 18 residues in the CDR3. The V segment lost 3 bases and the J segment 2 bases; nucleotides outside the gene matches: 7.

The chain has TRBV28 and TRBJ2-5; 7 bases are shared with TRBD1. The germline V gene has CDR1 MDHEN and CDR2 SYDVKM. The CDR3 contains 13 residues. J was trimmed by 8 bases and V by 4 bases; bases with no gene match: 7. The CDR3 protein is CASSSGQILTQYF. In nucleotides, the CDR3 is TGTGCCAGCAGTTCGGGACAGATACTAACCCAGTACTTC.

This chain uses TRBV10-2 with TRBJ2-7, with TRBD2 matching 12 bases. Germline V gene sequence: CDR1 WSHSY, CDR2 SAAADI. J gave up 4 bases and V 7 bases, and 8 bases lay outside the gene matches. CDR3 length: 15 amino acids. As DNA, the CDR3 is TGCGCCAGCACCCCGACTAGCGGGAGTAGATACGAGCAGTACTTC. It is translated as CASTPTSGSRYEQYF.

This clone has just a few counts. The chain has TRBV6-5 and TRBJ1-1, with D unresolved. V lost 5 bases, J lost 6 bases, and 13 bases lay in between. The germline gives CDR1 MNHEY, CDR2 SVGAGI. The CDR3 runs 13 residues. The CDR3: CASSPRARAEAFF. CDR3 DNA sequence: TGTGCCAGCAGTCCCCGTGCCCGCGCTGAAGCTTTCTTT.

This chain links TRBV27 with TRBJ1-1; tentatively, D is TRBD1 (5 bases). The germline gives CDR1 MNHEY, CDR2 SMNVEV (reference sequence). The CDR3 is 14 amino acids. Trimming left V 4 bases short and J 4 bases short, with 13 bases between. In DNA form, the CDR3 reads TGTGCCAGCAGTTCGGGCCCCGGGGGCACTGAAGCTTTCTTT. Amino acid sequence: CASSSGPGGTEAFF.

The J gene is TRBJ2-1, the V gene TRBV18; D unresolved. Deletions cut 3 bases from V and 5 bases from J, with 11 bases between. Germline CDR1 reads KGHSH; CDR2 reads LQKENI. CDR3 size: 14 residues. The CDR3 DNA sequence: TGTGCCAGCTCACCTTCCCGACTTGACAATGAGCAGTTCTTC. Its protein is CASSPSRLDNEQFF.

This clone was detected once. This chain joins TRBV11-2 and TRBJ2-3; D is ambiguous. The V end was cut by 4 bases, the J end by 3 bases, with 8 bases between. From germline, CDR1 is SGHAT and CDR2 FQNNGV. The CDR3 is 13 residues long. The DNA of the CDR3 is TGTGCCAGCAGCTCAGACGGGACAGATACGCAGTATTTT. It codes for CASSSDGTDTQYF. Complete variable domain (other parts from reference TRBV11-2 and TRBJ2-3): EAGVAQSPRYKIIEKRQSVAFWCNPISGHATLYWYQQILGQGPKLLIQFQNNGVVDDSQLPKDRFSAERLKGVDSTLKIQPAKLEDSAVYLCASSSDGTDTQYFGPGTRLTVL.

The CDR3 spells CASSFSRQNTEAFF. CDR3 sequence (DNA): TGCGCCAGCAGCTTCTCTCGACAGAACACTGAAGCTTTCTTT. The V and J genes are TRBV5-1 and TRBJ1-1, with D hard to call. The germline V and J ends were trimmed by 2 bases and 1 base, with 9 bases remaining between them. Germline CDR1 is SGHRS and CDR2 is YFSETQ. This CDR3 contains 14 residues.

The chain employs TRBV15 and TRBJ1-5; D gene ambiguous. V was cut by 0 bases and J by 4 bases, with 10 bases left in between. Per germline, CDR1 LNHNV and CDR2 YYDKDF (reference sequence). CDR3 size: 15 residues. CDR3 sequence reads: CATSRDGLPNQPQHF. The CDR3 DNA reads TGTGCCACCAGCAGAGATGGGCTTCCGAATCAGCCCCAGCATTTT.

The CDR3 sequence is CASSMAALGELFF. The CDR3 DNA reads TGTGCCAGCTCCATGGCGGCCCTCGGGGAACTGTTTTTT. The rearrangement uses TRBV3-1 (or the pseudogene TRBV3-2) and TRBJ1-4; no reliable D call. V dropped 8 bases and J dropped 12 bases, with 19 bases sitting between them. The CDR3 runs 13 residues. In germline, CDR1 is LGHDT, CDR2 YNNKEL (reference sequence).